This TCR beta chain derives from a study of cytomegalovirus exposure and HLA in healthy donors (dated by TCRdb to between 2016 and 2019). General notes on the study: According to an earlier analysis of a few hundred of the donors, some 170 million T cells yielded 120 million or so unique TCR beta sequences and approximately 280 Gb of sequence data. Around 320 gigabases of sequencing data and approximately 80 million unique TCR sequences were included in an early release covering about 600 HLA-typed donors. Of the roughly 400 genotyped donors, 81% were placed in the genetic ancestry cluster associated with self-reported Caucasian donors. The study aimed to test whether cataloging public T cell receptors could reveal signatures of past pathogen exposure. Using immunosequencing, the study profiled T cell repertoires from some 670 subjects and related those repertoires to cytomegalovirus serostatus. Besides the first cohort of approximately 710 subjects, a separate validation cohort made up of 90 to 150 different subjects was used. To predict cytomegalovirus infection status, the study combined high-throughput TCR immunosequencing, statistical association of individual TCRs with disease status, and machine learning. A later analysis re-examined previously published TCR beta repertoires from roughly 650 donors and added high-resolution HLA genotyping to investigate patterns of TCR occurrence. Rather than drawing on any new phenotypic data, the later analysis identified candidate immune exposures from TCR beta sequences and the way those sequences occurred across donors. An earlier analysis of more than 450 of the donors used high-throughput TCR beta sequencing to judge whether each TCR beta V gene segment behaved as functional or pseudogenic. Donor age, sex, ethnicity and CMV serostatus were collected together with the repertoire data. In a later genetic analysis, genome-wide SNP genotypes for about three fifths of the roughly 670 donors were used, and that subset was treated as a discovery cohort. All discovery cohort repertoires had been generated on a single sequencing platform. Both class I and class II loci were covered by HLA typing, at four-digit resolution. Typing coverage varied by locus: 629-630 donors for A, B, C, DRB1 and DQB1; approximately 500 for DQA1; over 600 for DPA1; approximately 490 for DPB1. Because of strong linkage in the cohort, four or five DR-DQ haplotypes were treated as single units for association and clustering. Across around 400 genotyped donors of the cohort, an average of about 250,000 unique TCR beta nucleotide sequences per donor were sequenced, and roughly 20% of those sequences were non-productive. Here is what the overall study found, with its caveats: When HLA alleles, especially DR and DQ, strongly co-occurred, TCR associations were difficult to assign to individual alleles. Compared with equally common non-associated chains, HLA-associated TCR beta chains in a later analysis were more clonally expanded and had lower generation probabilities. Because some donors lacked HLA typing at each locus, the association tests relied only on the typed subset. According to a later genetic analysis, donors in an Asian-associated ancestry cluster had fewer N-insertions in productive TCRs than the approximately 650-donor mean. Linkage disequilibrium might explain the correlated functional status among segregating V segments, but an unknown experimental factor could not be excluded. Because counts were too low, about 17 rarely observed V segments, including chromosome 9 orphons, were excluded from the earlier analysis of about 500 of the donors. The classifier was reported to diagnose cytomegalovirus status with high specificity and sensitivity in both the original cohort and the validation cohort. Three of the identified cytomegalovirus-associated TCR beta chains were confirmed in vitro to be specific for cytomegalovirus antigens. CMV serostatus was the only immune exposure information available for the cohort. A cluster of highly shared sequence variants was judged likely to be a technical artifact of the sequencing pipeline. Specific HLA alleles were associated with around 18,000 TCR beta sequences at a false discovery rate of 0.05 in a later analysis. Most TCR sequences were seen in very few donors, while some public TCRs were found in many individuals. Presence/absence analyses assumed roughly uniform sequencing depth across donors, an assumption that may not hold. An association between a missense DCLRE1C variant and V-gene and J-gene trimming of TCR beta chains was found in a later genetic analysis and replicated in an independent cohort. A further reported finding was that TCR beta sequences accurately predicted the HLA-A and HLA-B alleles for most subjects in the first cohort. In a later analysis, several top co-occurrence clusters were reported to appear linked to parvovirus B19, influenza, CMV and Epstein-Barr virus. The authors suggested that the approach could potentially be extended to other disease states and immunological phenotypes. A later analysis found that most CMV-associated TCR beta chains appeared HLA-restricted, with HLA associations seemingly driven largely by CMV exposure. The study listed approximately 150 TCR beta chains as associated with cytomegalovirus. Only TCR beta chains were sequenced in this cohort, and the absence of alpha or paired-chain data limited detectable features. In a later analysis, the rate of TCR association differed among HLA loci, with DRB1 alleles having the most associated TCRs and HLA-C alleles having the fewest. Broadly in line with IMGT annotations, most TCR beta V segments showed up in productive rearrangements about 87% or about 30% of the time in an earlier analysis of a few hundred of the donors.

As to this clone: Its antigen has not been determined. No base qualities exist here, and no much larger clone lies one base off it.

In total, 600 or so healthy bone marrow donors made up the cohort. At the time of sampling, every cohort member was nominally healthy, though immune exposures that went unrecorded were likely present. The donor tested CMV seronegative and was one of the 352 seronegative cohort members. Every donor gave a peripheral blood sample, and the peripheral blood mononuclear cells from that sample were used for TCR beta sequencing. The Qiagen DNeasy Blood Extraction Kit was used to extract genomic DNA from the blood cell samples. Receptors were amplified or captured by the immunoSEQ multiplex PCR assay. For the multiplex PCR, a mixture combining 60 forward primers for TCR Vbeta segments and 13 reverse primers for TCR Jbeta segments was used. A multiplex PCR assay on genomic DNA amplified the CDR3 region of rearranged TCR beta genes. The amplified TCR beta libraries were sequenced on the Illumina HiSeq System as 87-base-pair reads. Per the authors' processing: Across the roughly 600 repertoires, a later analysis counted 80 million or so unique TCR beta chains, about 10 million of which were shared by at least two donors. A nearest-neighbor algorithm error-corrected the raw reads and collapsed the reads into unique sequences, merging closely related sequences to remove PCR and sequencing errors. V, D and J gene segments were assigned by aligning CDR3 sequences to IMGT reference sequences. For a sequence to be retained, a match of at least six nucleotides to both a V gene segment and a J gene segment was required. A rearrangement counted as productive if the CDR3 had no stop codons and remained in frame with V and J, and every other rearrangement counted as non-productive. Following IMGT convention, CDR3 was defined as the stretch from the second conserved V-encoded cysteine up to the conserved J-encoded phenylalanine. The earlier analysis of about 590 of the donors excluded sequences that lacked an unambiguous match to a single V gene segment. In an earlier analysis of a few hundred of the donors, V segments were called functional above 56.7% productive rearrangements and were called segregating when the between-donor standard deviation exceeded 5%. A statistical classification framework was developed to diagnose cytomegalovirus status using the catalog of TCR beta chain sequences. In a later analysis, TCR nucleotide sequences were compared against IMGT/GENE-DB human TR gene sequences so that V and J genes could be assigned. The TCRdist pipeline was used in a later analysis to assign CDR3 sequences and most-parsimonious VDJ recombination scenarios. In a later analysis, each TCR beta chain was defined by its CDR3 amino acid sequence together with its V-gene family, and reads without a unique V-gene family were excluded. As a way to deal with suspected cross-contamination and a sequencing artifact, a later analysis dropped approximately 590 nucleotide sequences that were highly shared and had low generation probability. In a later analysis, a clonal expansion index was calculated for each public chain from normalized within-repertoire ranks of inferred template counts. A later analysis computed generation probabilities with a VDJ recombination model fitted to out-of-frame rearrangements, and checked the results against IGoR. Hypergeometric tests were used in a later analysis to score TCR-TCR, TCR-HLA and TCR-CMV co-occurrence, with a repertoire-size bias correction applied to the TCR pairs. To estimate false discovery rates, a later analysis permuted the HLA or CMV assignments 20 times. In a later analysis, co-occurring TCRs were grouped using DBSCAN, and TCRdist sequence similarity was added for clustering within HLA-allele-positive subsets. For co-occurrence clustering, repertoires with fewer than 30,000 or more than 120,000 public chains were excluded, along with roughly 5 repertoires with anomalous nucleotide sharing. TCRdb obtained this table from immuneACCESS and retained in-frame rearrangements with V and J assigned. These tables miss some clones; where compared with another copy, unresolved V genes account for less than half of the shortfall, and the remainder is unexplained. That table supplies the V and J calls and clone size; D and trimming were determined from the DNA. The sample records approximately 140,000 clones, around 83% of which are singletons. The ten largest clones take up around 1.2% of the sample.

Specimen: PBMCs. This sequence originates from a girl aged 2 to 10 in good health and CMV-seronegative.

The CDR3 is CASSEGGGISYEQYF. DNA sequence: TGTGCCAGCAGTGAAGGGGGCGGGATCAGCTACGAGCAGTACTTC. The rearranged segments are TRBV2 and TRBJ2-7, and the D gene may be TRBD2, 6 bases matching. The germline V gene gives CDR1 as SNHLY and CDR2 as FYNNEI. The CDR3 holds 15 amino acids from the cysteine to the phenylalanine. Only the CDR3 DNA is retained, 45 bases long and in frame from the first base. Cut back by 1 base and 3 bases, the V and J ends lie 13 bases apart.